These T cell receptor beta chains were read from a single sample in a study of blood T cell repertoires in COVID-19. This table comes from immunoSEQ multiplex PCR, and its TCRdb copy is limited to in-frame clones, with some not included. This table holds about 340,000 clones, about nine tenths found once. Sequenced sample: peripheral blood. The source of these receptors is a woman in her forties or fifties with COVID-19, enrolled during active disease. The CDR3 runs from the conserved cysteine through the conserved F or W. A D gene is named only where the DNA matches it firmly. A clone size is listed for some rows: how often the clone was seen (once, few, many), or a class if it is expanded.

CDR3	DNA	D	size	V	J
CASSVGLAGAETQYF	TGTGCCAGCAGCGTAGGGCTAGCGGGAGCAGAGACCCAGTACTTC	TRBD2	NA	TRBV9	TRBJ2-5
CASSQQGQGAYEQYF	TGTGCCAGCAGCCAACAGGGACAGGGGGCCTACGAGCAGTACTTC	TRBD1	NA	TRBV16	TRBJ2-7
CASRVSGAYGYTF	TGTGCCAGCAGGGTGTCTGGGGCGTATGGCTACACCTTC	NA	few	TRBV27	TRBJ1-2
CATSRDPQNTEAFF	TGTGCCACCAGCAGAGATCCCCAGAACACTGAAGCTTTCTTT	NA	NA	TRBV15	TRBJ1-1
CASSHHSTTSEAFF	TGTGCCAGCAGCCACCACTCAACTACCTCTGAAGCTTTCTTT	NA	NA	TRBV3-1/TRBV3-2	TRBJ1-1
CASSLTDTEAFF	TGTGCCAGCAGCTTGACGGACACGGAAGCTTTCTTT	NA	NA	TRBV7-9	TRBJ1-1
CASSPTGTTEAFF	TGTGCCAGCAGCCCCACAGGGACCACTGAAGCTTTCTTT	NA	NA	TRBV7-9	TRBJ1-1
CASSLSNRYTF	TGTGCCAGCAGTCTTAGTAATCGCTACACCTTC	NA	NA	TRBV7-9	TRBJ1-2
CAISDTTSGRAIEQFF	TGTGCCATCAGTGATACGACTAGCGGGAGGGCTATTGAGCAGTTCTTC	TRBD2	NA	TRBV10-3	TRBJ2-1
CSASSFNTGELFF	TGCAGTGCTAGTTCCTTCAACACCGGGGAGCTGTTTTTT	NA	NA	TRBV20-1	TRBJ2-2
CASSQTGGGQPQHF	TGTGCCAGCAGCCAGACAGGGGGCGGTCAGCCCCAGCATTTT	TRBD1	few	TRBV7-8	TRBJ1-5
CASSLDRGGGYTF	TGTGCCAGCAGCTTAGATCGCGGGGGCGGCTACACCTTC	NA	NA	TRBV7-2	TRBJ1-2
CASSPRHGGPSEAFF	TGTGCCAGCAGTCCGCGACACGGAGGCCCCTCTGAAGCTTTCTTT	NA	NA	TRBV27	TRBJ1-1